A selection of T cell receptor beta chains follows, all from one sample in a study of regulatory T cells in long-lasting Graves disease. TCRdb used MiXCR to reprocess the multiplex PCR reads, holding one entry per CDR3 protein. The sample lists about 540,000 distinct CDR3 sequences; about 14% were seen once. The data also belong to a second study, concerning T cells in Graves' hyperthyroidism and ophthalmopathy.

Sequenced material: peripheral blood mononuclear cells (PBMCs), taken at new diagnosis, from a patient treated with antithyroid drugs. The receptors derive from a young man with Graves disease. CDR3s include the opening cysteine and the closing phenylalanine or tryptophan. Fields, in order: J gene, D gene, clone size, V gene, CDR3 DNA, CDR3 protein. A D gene is named only where the DNA matches it firmly. The size field is filled for only some rows; it gives once, few, many or a size class.

TRBJ1-1 - many TRBV7-2 TGTGCCAGCAGCTTAGCCGGACAGTTGAACACTGAAGCTTTCTTT CASSLAGQLNTEAFF
TRBJ1-2 - many TRBV11-2 TGTGCCAGCAGCTTAGTGTCCACGTACAGGGAGGATGGCTACACCTTC CASSLVSTYREDGYTF
TRBJ2-5 - many TRBV2 TGTGCCAGCACCCCCGTGGGGGGCGGTGAGACCCAGTACTTC CASTPVGGGETQYF
TRBJ1-1 - many TRBV9 TGTGCCAGCAGTCAGGGACACCTCACTGAAGCTTTCTTT CASSQGHLTEAFF
TRBJ1-4 - many TRBV2 TGTGCCAGACAGAGAAATGAAAAACTGTTTTTT CARQRNEKLFF
TRBJ1-2 TRBD1 many TRBV6-1 TGTGCCAGCACACAGGAGGACAGGGTAGGCTATGGCTACACCTTC CASTQEDRVGYGYTF
TRBJ1-5 - - TRBV5-1 TGCGCCAGCAGCTCTACCTCAGGGGCTCAGCCCCAGCATTTT CASSSTSGAQPQHF
TRBJ2-7 TRBD2 many TRBV30 TGTGCCTGGAACCCGCTAGCGGGAGCCTCCGAGCAGTACTTC CAWNPLAGASEQYF
TRBJ1-2 TRBD1 few TRBV7-9 TGTGCCATCCCCTCCCCAGGGGGAGGCTACACCTTC CAIPSPGGGYTF
TRBJ2-1 - many TRBV28 TGTGCCAGCAGTGATGACCCCGACAGGAGGTGGCAGTTCTTC CASSDDPDRRWQFF
TRBJ2-4 TRBD2 many TRBV6-2/TRBV6-3 TGTGCCAGCAGTTACTCGATCTGGCTAGCGGGAGCTTCGGGGAAAAACATTCAGTACTTC CASSYSIWLAGASGKNIQYF
TRBJ2-3 - many TRBV11-2 TGTGCCAGCAGCTTAGAGGCCGTAGCGGAAGATACGCAGTATTTT CASSLEAVAEDTQYF
TRBJ2-2 TRBD2 many TRBV6-1 TGTGCCAGCAGCGGACTAGCGGGAGTAGTTACCGGGGAGCTGTTTTTT CASSGLAGVVTGELFF
TRBJ1-5 - - TRBV20-1 TGCAGTGCTAGGTACAGTCTCAATCAGCCCCAGCATTTT CSARYSLNQPQHF
TRBJ2-7 TRBD2 many TRBV20-1 TGCAGTGCTAGGTTACTAGCGGGATACGAGCAGTACTTC CSARLLAGYEQYF
TRBJ2-2 - - TRBV5-6 TGTGCCAGCAGCTCGGGCCCGGTCCCCGGGGAGCTGTTTTTT CASSSGPVPGELFF